The rows below give T cell receptor beta chains drawn from one sample of a study of T cell responses to AZD1222 COVID-19 vaccine. Measured with immunoSEQ multiplex PCR; TCRdb has only the in-frame clones, and not every one. The table has over 120,000 clones, 80% to 90% seen once; the top ten hold around 1.6%. Sequenced material: peripheral blood, taken on day 0 of AZD1222 vaccination. The receptors stem from an adult in good health. The CDR3 runs from the conserved cysteine through the conserved F or W. D genes are given only for firm matches. Some rows have no size entry. The others give once, few or many, or a class for an expanded clone.

V	D	size	J	DNA	CDR3
TRBV7-2	TRBD2	-	TRBJ2-7	TGTGCCAGCAGCCCCATGAGCGGGAGGACCTACGAGCAGTACTTC	CASSPMSGRTYEQYF
TRBV7-8	-	few	TRBJ1-2	TGTGCCAGCAGTCGGGGGCAGGACTATGGCTACACCTTC	CASSRGQDYGYTF
TRBV2	-	-	TRBJ2-6	TGTGCCAGCAGTGAAGCCCATCATTGGGCTGGGGCCAACGTCCTGACTTTC	CASSEAHHWAGANVLTF
TRBV28	TRBD1	-	TRBJ1-5	TGTGCCAGCACCTCCGGGACAGGGGTCGTTTTTAGCAATCAGCCCCAGCATTTT	CASTSGTGVVFSNQPQHF
TRBV27	-	-	TRBJ1-4	TGTGCCAGCAGTCTCATGGACAGCCGTAATGAAAAACTGTTTTTT	CASSLMDSRNEKLFF
TRBV4-1	TRBD1	-	TRBJ2-6	TGCGCCAGCACAGGACAGGGGAACTCTGGGGCCAACGTCCTGACTTTC	CASTGQGNSGANVLTF
TRBV15	-	-	TRBJ1-1	TGTGCCACCAGCAGTGCCCTGACTCGCCCTGAAGCTTTCTTT	CATSSALTRPEAFF
TRBV7-2	-	-	TRBJ1-2	TGTGCCAGCAGCTCTACATCCATCTATGGCTACACCTTC	CASSSTSIYGYTF
TRBV24-1	TRBD1	-	TRBJ2-1	TGTGCCACCAGTGATCAACCTGACAGGGGTGAGCAGTTCTTC	CATSDQPDRGEQFF
TRBV11-2	TRBD1	once	TRBJ2-3	TGTGCCAGCAGCCCCCGGGACAGGGTATTCGCAGATACGCAGTATTTT	CASSPRDRVFADTQYF
TRBV11-2	-	-	TRBJ1-6	TGTGCCAGCACCTTTGAGGGGCGTAATTCACCCCTCCACTTT	CASTFEGRNSPLHF
TRBV4-2	-	-	TRBJ1-5	TGTGCCAGCAGCCAAGTAGAACAGGCCAGCAATCAGCCCCAGCATTTT	CASSQVEQASNQPQHF
TRBV30	-	once	TRBJ2-3	TGTGCCTGGAGTGTACGGCGGGGTAATTTAGCAGATACGCAGTATTTT	CAWSVRRGNLADTQYF
TRBV7-9	TRBD2	-	TRBJ2-3	TGTGCCAGCAGCCATCAGAGCGGGACCACATGGGATACGCAGTATTTT	CASSHQSGTTWDTQYF
TRBV3-1/TRBV3-2	-	-	TRBJ1-6	TGTGCCAGCAGCCAAGTCCCGAGTGGGTCACCCCTCCACTTT	CASSQVPSGSPLHF
TRBV19	-	-	TRBJ2-3	TGTGCCAGTAGCCGGACAGTAGATACGCAGTATTTT	CASSRTVDTQYF
TRBV7-2	-	-	TRBJ1-3	TGTGCCAGCAGCTTTGAAGGGGCTGGAAACACCATATATTTT	CASSFEGAGNTIYF
TRBV5-6	-	-	TRBJ1-1	TGTGCCAGCAGCTTGGAGTGGGGCCGGGTGAACACTGAAGCTTTCTTT	CASSLEWGRVNTEAFF
TRBV7-9	-	-	TRBJ2-7	TGTGCCAGCAGCCCACCCCCTAGGTTCGCGTCCTACGAGCAGTACTTC	CASSPPPRFASYEQYF
TRBV30	-	-	TRBJ1-4	TGTGCCTGGAGCTTGGCGTTTAATGAAAAACTGTTTTTT	CAWSLAFNEKLFF
TRBV27	-	once	TRBJ1-3	TGTGCCAGCAGTCTCTCGGACAGCGGAAACACCATATATTTT	CASSLSDSGNTIYF
TRBV27	-	once	TRBJ2-1	TGTGCCAGCAGTTTACGGCCAGTAGGATACAATGAGCAGTTCTTC	CASSLRPVGYNEQFF
TRBV5-1	TRBD2	few	TRBJ2-1	TGCGCCAGCAGCTTGGCTAGACTAGCGGGAGCTAATGAGCAGTTCTTC	CASSLARLAGANEQFF
TRBV2	-	-	TRBJ1-5	TGTGCCAGCAGAGGGACAACAAATCAGCCCCAGCATTTT	CASRGTTNQPQHF
TRBV5-1	-	-	TRBJ1-4	TGCGCCAGCAGCGAAAGACAGGCCCATAATGAAAAACTGTTTTTT	CASSERQAHNEKLFF
TRBV28	-	-	TRBJ2-1	TGTGCCAGCAGTTCCCCCAGGGGGGGAAAAGGGAGGAATGAGCAGTTCTTC	CASSSPRGGKGRNEQFF
TRBV20-1	-	once	TRBJ1-2	TGCAGTGCTAGTACCCGTGGTCAGGGAGATGGCTACACCTTC	CSASTRGQGDGYTF
TRBV6-1	-	-	TRBJ2-7	TGTGCCAGCAGCCCTTTGTACGAGCAGTACTTC	CASSPLYEQYF
TRBV5-4	-	-	TRBJ2-5	TGTGCCAGCAGCTTGCCCAAGGCCCAAGAGACCCAGTACTTC	CASSLPKAQETQYF
TRBV20-1	-	-	TRBJ2-1	TGCAGTGCTAGTTGGGGGAGCTCCTACAATGAGCAGTTCTTC	CSASWGSSYNEQFF
TRBV11-3	TRBD2	-	TRBJ2-3	TGTGCCAGCAGCTTAGATTCTACTAGCGGGGTTCATCAATATTTT	CASSLDSTSGVHQYF
TRBV27	-	-	TRBJ1-5	TGTGCCAGCAGTGAGGGAAGAAGGAATCAGCCCCAGCATTTT	CASSEGRRNQPQHF
TRBV20-1	-	-	TRBJ1-1	TGCAGTGCTAGTGGACAGACGAGGGGTGTCACTGAAGCTTTCTTT	CSASGQTRGVTEAFF
TRBV19	-	-	TRBJ2-3	TGTGCCAGTAGAATAACAGATACGCAGTATTTT	CASRITDTQYF
TRBV6-2/TRBV6-3	-	-	TRBJ1-5	TGTGCCAGCAGCATACTTACAGGGCGCAATCAGCCCCAGCATTTT	CASSILTGRNQPQHF
TRBV5-1	-	-	TRBJ2-1	TGCGCCAGCAGCTTGGTTCGCAGTCTTAAAGGTGAGCAGTTCTTC	CASSLVRSLKGEQFF
TRBV28	-	-	TRBJ2-7	TGTGCCAGCAGTTTCGAGGGTGGCGAGCAGTACTTC	CASSFEGGEQYF
TRBV27	-	-	TRBJ1-1	TGTGCCAGCAGTTTATCCAGGGTATACACTGAAGCTTTCTTT	CASSLSRVYTEAFF
TRBV11-3	-	-	TRBJ2-2	TGTGCCAGCAGCTTGGGGGGGCGAGAAACCGGGGAGCTGTTTTTT	CASSLGGRETGELFF
TRBV18	TRBD1	-	TRBJ2-5	TGTGCCAGCTCACGCCCAAGACAGGGGGCGAGTGTGACAGAGACCCAGTACTTC	CASSRPRQGASVTETQYF
TRBV5-6	-	-	TRBJ1-3	TGTGCCAGCAGCTTATTTAGGGTAAACACCATATATTTT	CASSLFRVNTIYF
TRBV30	TRBD1	-	TRBJ1-4	TGTGCCTGGAGTCGACAGGGAGGCGAAAAACTGTTTTTT	CAWSRQGGEKLFF
TRBV12-3/TRBV12-4	-	-	TRBJ2-5	TGTGCCAGCAGTTTACTAGCGGAGACCCAGTACTTC	CASSLLAETQYF
TRBV4-2	TRBD1	-	TRBJ1-6	TGTGCCAGCAGCCAAGAGGGACAGGGCCGTTCACCCCTCCACTTT	CASSQEGQGRSPLHF
TRBV2	-	-	TRBJ1-1	TGTGCCAGCTTAAGGACGGAGAACACTGAAGCTTTCTTT	CASLRTENTEAFF
TRBV7-9	-	-	TRBJ2-1	TGTGCCAGCAGCGACCCTACCGCCCGCCGAAAGTTCTTC	CASSDPTARRKFF
TRBV2	TRBD2	-	TRBJ2-2	TGTGCCAGCAGTCGTGGACTAGCGGGAGGGGGTACCGGGGAGCTGTTTTTT	CASSRGLAGGGTGELFF
TRBV6-4	-	-	TRBJ1-2	TGTGCCAGCAGTGATTACGCGACAGGACTTTATGGCTACACCTTC	CASSDYATGLYGYTF
TRBV6-5	TRBD1	-	TRBJ2-7	TGTGCCAGCAGTCAGACAGGGCTGAGGTCCTACGAGCAGTACTTC	CASSQTGLRSYEQYF
TRBV5-1	-	-	TRBJ2-5	TGCGCCAGCAGCTCCCCGTCAGGGGCGGAGACCCAGTACTTC	CASSSPSGAETQYF
TRBV5-4	-	-	TRBJ1-1	TGTGCCAGCAGCGGACTGGACGGACATGGAGACACTGAAGCTTTCTTT	CASSGLDGHGDTEAFF
TRBV11-2	-	-	TRBJ2-1	TGTGCCAGCAGCTTATCTAGCCAGACCTACAATGAGCAGTTCTTC	CASSLSSQTYNEQFF
TRBV30	-	-	TRBJ1-1	TGTGCCTGGAAACAGGGAAGCACTGAAGCTTTCTTT	CAWKQGSTEAFF
TRBV5-4	TRBD2	-	TRBJ2-7	TGTGCCAGCAGCATGGATGGGACTAGCGGAACATACGAGCAGTACTTC	CASSMDGTSGTYEQYF
TRBV7-2	-	-	TRBJ2-3	TGTGCCAGCAGCTTGGAGCTACACACAGATACGCAGTATTTT	CASSLELHTDTQYF